Here is one T cell receptor beta chain with its context. Its specificity is unknown. Amplification used 60 Vbeta primers and 13 Jbeta primers. Measured with immunoSEQ multiplex PCR; TCRdb has only the in-frame clones, and not every one. The sample yields 95,000 to 150,000 clones, approximately 80% seen once. The trim removed 3 bases at V and 8 bases at J, leaving 8 bases unmatched. The CDR3 length is 14 residues. Germline V lookup: CDR1 MDHEN, CDR2 SYDVKM. This record belongs to a study of cytomegalovirus exposure and HLA in healthy donors. On the study more broadly: Sequencing of roughly 180 million T cells in an earlier analysis found more than 100 million unique TCR beta sequences. General observations from the study: The classifier, whose performance was assessed in both the original and validation cohorts, reportedly diagnosed cytomegalovirus status with high specificity and sensitivity.

The chain recombines TRBV28 with TRBJ1-2; TRBD1 agrees at 8 bases. The receptor was derived from a man aged 18-30 years in good health and CMV-seropositive. The sample taken for sequencing was PBMCs. The CDR3 protein is CASSFGDRMVGYTF. CDR3 sequence (DNA): TGTGCCAGCAGTTTCGGGGACAGGATGGTAGGCTACACCTTC.